This TCR beta chain originates from a study of blood T cell repertoires in COVID-19. The table came from immunoSEQ multiplex PCR; TCRdb's copy has only in-frame clones and leaves some out. The sample shows some 120,000 clones, 90% of them seen only once. There are 13 residues in the CDR3. Per germline, CDR1 LNHDA and CDR2 SQIVND (reference sequence). V was shortened by 7 bases and J by 8 bases, with 12 bases between the two germline ends. The receptor comes from a human donor with active COVID-19. The donor label of this sample is uncertain. Material: peripheral blood. The chain recombines TRBV19 with TRBJ1-6; D is undetermined. The CDR3 here is CASTYDYHSPLHF. CDR3 sequence (DNA): TGTGCCAGTACCTACGATTACCATTCACCCCTCCACTTT.